This TCR beta chain is drawn from a study of blood T cell repertoires in COVID-19. The wider study: Samples came from the United States, Italy and Spain, spanning acute and convalescent COVID-19. The cDNA or gDNA used as material had been derived from T cells, B-cell-depleted T cells, or PBMCs.

Looked up from germline, CDR1 is LGHNA and CDR2 is YNFKEQ. V lost 4 bases and J lost 1; bases outside the gene matches: 0. This CDR3 has 14 amino acids. In the original workflow: Counts of nucleated cells, estimated from reference gene primer amplification, were obtained. The repertoire was sequenced with immunoSEQ multiplex PCR; TCRdb's copy has only in-frame clones and lacks some. V and J calls and clone size are copied from that table; D and trimming were computed from the DNA. The table lists 70,000 to 75,000 clones, roughly 90% of them singletons. The sequencing sample was made of peripheral blood. The source of this sequence is a human donor in a cohort sampled during active COVID-19. The V and J genes are TRBV4-2 and TRBJ2-2; 7 bases match TRBD2. CDR3 loop: CASSPGGNTGELFF. CDR3 DNA sequence: TGTGCCAGCAGCCCGGGGGGGAACACCGGGGAGCTGTTTTTT.